What follows are 17 T cell receptor beta chains derived from one specimen sequenced in a study of blood T cell repertoires in COVID-19. Assay used: immunoSEQ multiplex PCR; TCRdb lists only in-frame clones, some missing. Among 55,000 to 70,000 clones, about 85% were seen once, and the ten largest hold around 3.4%. Sequencing was done on a sample of peripheral blood. The receptors shown here come from a woman older than 75 with acute or convalescent COVID-19.

This chain joins TRBV4-1 and TRBJ2-1; 9 positions agree with TRBD2. The J segment lost 9 bases and the V segment lost 4 bases, leaving 16 bases of the junction unmatched. Germline V gene lookup returns CDR1 MGHRA and CDR2 YSYEKL. The CDR3 contains 17 residues. The CDR3 DNA reads TGCGCCAGCAGCCGCCTTAGACTAGCGGAGGGGGTCGGTGAGCAGTTCTTC. Protein: CASSRLRLAEGVGEQFF.

This sequence joins TRBV9 and TRBJ2-3, with TRBD1 matching over 7 bases. The germline V gene encodes CDR1 SGDLS and CDR2 YYNGEE. J gave up 3 bases and V 3 bases, and 7 bases lay outside the gene matches. The CDR3 length is 15 residues. CDR3 DNA: TGTGCCAGCAGCGAACAGGGGTATGTTACAGATACGCAGTATTTT. Translation gives CASSEQGYVTDTQYF. The entire variable domain, with the rest obtained from reference TRBV9 and TRBJ2-3, is as follows: DSGVTQTPKHLITATGQRVTLRCSPRSGDLSVYWYQQSLDQGLQFLIQYYNGEERAKGNILERFSAQQFPDLHSELNLSSLELGDSALYFCASSEQGYVTDTQYFGPGTRLTVL.

This clone was recorded only once. The chain uses TRBV11-2 and TRBJ1-2; D perhaps matches TRBD1 (5 bases). Germline CDR1 SGHAT, CDR2 FQNNGV. V was trimmed by 4 bases and J by 4 bases, leaving 13 bases between them. This CDR3 has 14 amino acids. The chain's CDR3 is CASSSLGGGYGYTF. For the CDR3, the DNA is TGTGCCAGCAGCTCCCTGGGGGGTGGCTATGGCTACACCTTC.

The chain has TRBV7-2 and TRBJ2-2; the match to TRBD1 covers 7 bases. This CDR3 contains 15 residues. J gave up 4 bases and V 5 bases, and 7 bases lay outside the gene matches. Looked up from germline, CDR1 is SGHTA and CDR2 is FQGNSA. The CDR3 reads CASSARGSGTGELFF. CDR3 DNA sequence: TGTGCCAGCAGCGCCAGGGGGTCCGGCACCGGGGAGCTGTTTTTT.

In this sample, this clone turned up a few times. This chain uses TRBV9 with TRBJ2-2; D unclear. CDR1 is SGDLS and CDR2 is YYNGEE in the germline V gene. This CDR3 region has 15 residues. V shed 4 bases and J shed 8 bases, with 18 bases lying between them. CDR3 protein: CASSFGSLAAGELFF. The DNA for the CDR3 is TGTGCCAGCAGCTTCGGGTCCCTCGCTGCAGGGGAGCTGTTTTTT.

The chain couples TRBV19 to TRBJ1-1; D remains unclear. Germline V gene sequence: CDR1 LNHDA, CDR2 SQIVND (reference sequence). The CDR3 has 14 residues. V was trimmed by 5 bases and J by 0 bases, leaving 10 bases between them. The CDR3 region is CASSFNRVNTEAFF. The CDR3 nucleotides read TGTGCCAGTAGTTTCAATCGGGTGAACACTGAAGCTTTCTTT.

J is TRBJ2-7 and V is TRBV18; no reliable D call. Germline values: CDR1 KGHSH, CDR2 LQKENI. The V gene lost 4 bases and the J gene lost 7 bases, with 8 bases spanning the gap. The CDR3 is 11 residues long. For the CDR3, the DNA is TGTGCCAGCTCACGGAAGGAGGAGCAGTACTTC. This translates into CASSRKEEQYF. The full variable domain, rest sourced from reference TRBV18 and TRBJ2-7, is NAGVMQNPRHLVRRRGQEARLRCSPMKGHSHVYWYRQLPEEGLKFMVYLQKENIIDESGMPKERFSAEFPKEGPSILRIQQVVRGDSAAYFCASSRKEEQYFGPGTRLTVT.

The CDR3 nucleotides read TGTGCCTGGAGTGGTGTCAGTTCCACTGAAGCTTTCTTT. Its protein is CAWSGVSSTEAFF. The rearrangement uses TRBV30 and TRBJ1-1; no definite D call. This CDR3 is built from 13 residues. Germline V gives CDR1 GTSNPN, CDR2 SVGIG (reference sequence). The V and J ends lost 1 base and 4 bases respectively, with 10 bases between them.

The V and J genes are TRBV27 and TRBJ2-4; 8 bases map to TRBD1. V lost 3 bases to trimming and J lost 10 bases; unmatched junction nucleotides: 8. The CDR3 has 14 residues. Germline CDR1 and CDR2: MNHEY and SMNVEV (reference sequence). As DNA, the CDR3 is TGTGCCAGCAGTTTGACCGGGACAGGCACTATTCAGTACTTC. Protein: CASSLTGTGTIQYF.

The gene calls are TRBV15 and TRBJ1-2; D call uncertain. Trimming took off 0 bases at V and 7 bases at J, with 15 bases between the two ends. Germline assignment: CDR1 LNHNV and CDR2 YYDKDF (reference sequence). CDR3 length: 15 residues. The CDR3 here is CATSRERHEGSGYTF. CDR3 coding DNA: TGTGCCACCAGCAGAGAGAGGCACGAGGGATCTGGCTACACCTTC.

This chain uses TRBV6-5 with TRBJ2-5; a possible D gene is TRBD2 (5 bases). Germline V CDR1 and CDR2: MNHEY, SVGAGI. The V end was cut by 6 bases, the J end by 5 bases, with 16 bases between. The CDR3 runs 14 residues. CDR3 loop: CASSKDARRETQYF. Written as DNA, the CDR3 is TGTGCCAGCAGCAAAGACGCCAGGAGGGAGACCCAGTACTTC.

The chain joins TRBV5-1 to TRBJ2-4; D possibly corresponds to TRBD2 (7 bases). Germline V gene data show CDR1 as SGHRS and CDR2 as YFSETQ. V lost 9 bases and J lost 3, with 19 bases in between. The CDR3 is 15 amino acids. CDR3 sequence reads: CATSEGGGGKNIQYF. The DNA of the CDR3 is TGCGCCACCTCCGAGGGAGGGGGAGGCAAAAACATTCAGTACTTC.

V gene TRBV5-1 combines with J gene TRBJ2-3; D remains ambiguous. In germline, CDR1 is SGHRS, CDR2 YFSETQ. The CDR3 extends over 11 amino acids. The germline V and J ends were trimmed by 5 bases and 6 bases, with 7 bases remaining between them. The CDR3 bases are TGCGCCAGCAGAAGCGAGGATACGCAGTATTTT. It encodes CASRSEDTQYF.

This clone turned up a few times. The V and J genes are TRBV10-2 and TRBJ1-5, with D unresolved. The V gene's germline CDR1 is WSHSY and CDR2 SAAADI. The V and J ends lost 3 bases and 0 bases respectively, with 6 bases between them. CDR3 length equals 14 residues. The CDR3, as DNA: TGCGCCAGCAGTGAACTGAATAGCAATCAGCCCCAGCATTTT. Its protein is CASSELNSNQPQHF.

This chain uses TRBV5-3 with TRBJ1-5; TRBD1 aligns across 7 bases. TRBV5-3 has ORF status, its function being uncertain. Trimming cost V 4 bases and J 9 bases; bases outside gene matches: 13. This CDR3 has 15 amino acids. The CDR3 reads CARSNWDSLSGPQHF. The DNA of the CDR3 is TGTGCCAGAAGCAACTGGGACAGCTTAAGTGGGCCCCAGCATTTT.

The J gene is TRBJ2-5, the V gene TRBV6-1, with 8 nucleotides matching TRBD1. This CDR3 spans 15 amino acids. CDR1 is MNHNS and CDR2 is SASEGT in the germline V gene. V shed 4 bases and J 4 bases; nucleotides not matched to a gene: 8. The CDR3 nucleotides read TGTGCCAGCAGTGCCAGAACAGGGGGGAGAGAGACCCAGTACTTC. Amino acid sequence: CASSARTGGRETQYF.

The chain recombines TRBV19 with TRBJ1-1; no clear D gene. In germline, CDR1 is LNHDA, CDR2 SQIVND (reference sequence). V lost 4 bases to trimming and J lost 2 bases, with 5 bases between them. This CDR3 comprises 12 residues. The CDR3 sequence is CASSNFNTEAFF. Here the CDR3 DNA reads TGTGCCAGTAGTAACTTTAACACTGAAGCTTTCTTT.